This record concerns one T cell receptor (beta chain) sequence. These data belong to a study of Graves' ophthalmopathy and Graves' hyperthyroidism. As the template, RNA transcripts were used to amplify TCR beta CDR3 regions. Amplification began with first-round RT-PCR using HTBI primers, then second-round multiplex PCR was performed. A single record per CDR3 protein comes from TCRdb applying MiXCR to the multiplex PCR reads. The sample includes 650,000 to 800,000 distinct CDR3 sequences, over 40% of them seen just once. The source is an adult man with Graves' ophthalmopathy. Sequencing was done on a sample of peripheral blood.

The CDR3 coding sequence is TGCGCCAGCAGCTTGGTTCCGAATGAAGCTTTCTTT. This encodes CASSLVPNEAFF. The chain uses TRBV5-1 and TRBJ1-1; no clear D. The CDR3 has 12 amino acids. CDR1 and CDR2 from the germline V gene are SGHRS and YFSETQ. Between the trimmed V and J ends, which lost 0 bases and 7 bases, there was a span of 7 bases. Full variable domain (remainder filled in from reference TRBV5-1 and TRBJ1-1): KAGVTQTPRYLIKTRGQQVTLSCSPISGHRSVSWYQQTPGQGLQFLFEYFSETQRNKGNFPGRFSGRQFSNSRSEMNVSTLELGDSALYLCASSLVPNEAFFGQGTRLTVV.